These T cell receptor beta chains were read from a single sample in a study of blood T cell repertoires in COVID-19. The protocol was immunoSEQ multiplex PCR, while the TCRdb copy is restricted to in-frame clones and leaves out a portion. Of fewer than 70,000 clones in the sample, roughly 84% were seen once. The sample comprised peripheral blood. The receptor set was obtained from a man in his fifties or sixties with active COVID-19. The CDR3 runs from the conserved cysteine through the conserved F or W. A D gene is named only where the DNA matches it firmly. A clone size is listed for some rows: how often the clone was seen (once, few, many), or a class if it is expanded.

CDR3: CASSPDSQNIQYF
DNA: TGTGCCAGCTCACCGGACTCTCAAAACATTCAGTACTTC
D: -
size: -
J: TRBJ2-4
V: TRBV18

CDR3: CASGDTMNTEAFF
DNA: TGTGCCAGCGGGGACACCATGAACACTGAAGCTTTCTTT
D: -
size: -
J: TRBJ1-1
V: TRBV7-2

CDR3: CASSIDRGAHQYF
DNA: TGTGCCAGTAGTATAGATCGGGGGGCCCACCAGTATTTT
D: -
size: -
J: TRBJ2-3
V: TRBV19

CDR3: CASSDPGQANTEAFF
DNA: TGTGCCAGCAGTGACCCGGGACAGGCGAACACTGAAGCTTTCTTT
D: TRBD1
size: -
J: TRBJ1-1
V: TRBV25-1

CDR3: CASSAGQEETQYF
DNA: TGTGCCAGCAGCGCGGGACAGGAAGAGACCCAGTACTTC
D: TRBD1
size: -
J: TRBJ2-5
V: TRBV9

CDR3: CASSLVGTGALGSTDTQYF
DNA: TGTGCCAGCAGCTTAGTCGGGACAGGGGCGCTCGGAAGCACAGATACGCAGTATTTT
D: TRBD1
size: -
J: TRBJ2-3
V: TRBV13

CDR3: CASSDPGQETQYF
DNA: TGCGCCAGCAGCGACCCGGGCCAAGAGACCCAGTACTTC
D: -
size: -
J: TRBJ2-5
V: TRBV10-2

CDR3: CASSEWSGDNEQFF
DNA: TGTGCCAGCAGTGAGTGGTCAGGTGACAATGAGCAGTTCTTC
D: -
size: -
J: TRBJ2-1
V: TRBV2

CDR3: CASSAGQGLNTEAFF
DNA: TGTGCCAGCAGCGCCGGACAGGGGCTGAACACTGAAGCTTTCTTT
D: TRBD1
size: -
J: TRBJ1-1
V: TRBV9

CDR3: CASSPQGHSNQPQHF
DNA: TGTGCCAGCTCACCTCAGGGACATAGCAATCAGCCCCAGCATTTT
D: -
size: -
J: TRBJ1-5
V: TRBV18

CDR3: CAISESYGQHYEQYF
DNA: TGTGCCATCAGTGAGTCCTACGGACAGCACTACGAGCAGTACTTC
D: -
size: once
J: TRBJ2-7
V: TRBV10-3